This TCR beta chain is drawn from a study of cytomegalovirus exposure and HLA in healthy donors. In the PCR, 60 Vbeta and 13 Jbeta primers were used. Only in-frame clones appear in the TCRdb table, and some are missing; sequencing was by immunoSEQ multiplex PCR. The data show under 200,000 clones, around 76% seen once. The sequence came from a girl aged 10 to 17 in good health and CMV-seropositive. Sequencing used PBMCs.

CDR3 bases: TGTGCCAGCAGTTTATCGGCAGGGCCCGGGGAGCTGTTTTTT. Its protein product is CASSLSAGPGELFF. The chain recombines TRBV27 with TRBJ2-2; D may be TRBD1 (5 bases). The V end lost 0 bases, the J end lost 6 bases, and 8 bases lay between the germline ends. This CDR3 is 14 amino acids long. Looked up from germline, CDR1 is MNHEY and CDR2 is SMNVEV (reference sequence).